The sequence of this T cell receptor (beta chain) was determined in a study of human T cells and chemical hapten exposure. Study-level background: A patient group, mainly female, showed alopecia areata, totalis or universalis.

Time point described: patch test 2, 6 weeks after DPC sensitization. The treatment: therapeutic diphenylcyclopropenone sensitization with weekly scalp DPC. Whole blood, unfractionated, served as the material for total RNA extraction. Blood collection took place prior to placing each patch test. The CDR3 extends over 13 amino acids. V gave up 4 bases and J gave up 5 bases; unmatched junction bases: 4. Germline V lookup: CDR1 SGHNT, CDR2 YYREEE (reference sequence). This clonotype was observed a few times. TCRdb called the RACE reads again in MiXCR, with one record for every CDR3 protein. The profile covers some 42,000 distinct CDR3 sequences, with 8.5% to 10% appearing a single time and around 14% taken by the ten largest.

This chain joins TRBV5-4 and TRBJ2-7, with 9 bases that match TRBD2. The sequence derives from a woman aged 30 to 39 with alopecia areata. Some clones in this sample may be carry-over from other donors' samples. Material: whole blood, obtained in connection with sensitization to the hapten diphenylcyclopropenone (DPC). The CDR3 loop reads CASSPGGGDEQYF. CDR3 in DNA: TGTGCCAGCAGCCCGGGCGGGGGGGACGAGCAGTACTTC.